This note documents a single T cell receptor (beta chain) sequence. Its specificity is not known. The sample belongs to a study of blood T cells in healthy people across ages. Study findings and constraints: Whereas aged donors had fewer naive CD4+ cells, long-lived donors had more of them and higher diversity.

The germline V gene encodes CDR1 MNHEY and CDR2 SVGEGT. The ends lost 2 bases at V and 8 bases at J; junction bases unmatched: 4. CDR3 length: 14 amino acids. A sample-barcoded 5' primer and a J-beta primer mix were used in a second PCR of roughly 6 to 12 cycles. One entry per CDR3 protein results from TCRdb running MiXCR on the 5' RACE reads. The profile shows some 800,000 distinct CDR3 sequences, around 43% of them singletons. The sample comprised blood. The J gene is TRBJ2-1, the V gene TRBV6-2 or TRBV6-3, with 9 bases fitting TRBD1. The sequence was collected from a man between 60 and 75 years old in good health. The CDR3 spells CASSYQGQGYEQFF. In nucleotides, the CDR3 is TGTGCCAGCAGTTACCAGGGACAGGGCTATGAGCAGTTCTTC.